The rows below give T cell receptor beta chains drawn from one sample of a study of response to subunit inactivated influenza vaccine. TCRdb called the RT-PCR reads again in MiXCR, with one record for every CDR3 protein. Of 500,000 or so distinct CDR3 sequences listed, approximately 15% are singletons. The starting material was CD4+ T cells sorted from PBMCs, obtained 23 to 25 months after vaccination. Source of these receptors: a man aged 50-75 years who received an inactivated influenza vaccine. Both conserved end residues are part of each CDR3. D genes are given only for firm matches. Size values are once, few and many counts, or a class for expanded clones, and some rows have none.

D	size	V	J	DNA	CDR3
TRBD2	NA	TRBV14	TRBJ2-1	TGTGCCAGCAGCCAGTGGCTAGCGGGAGTCGGTGAGCAGTTCTTC	CASSQWLAGVGEQFF
NA	NA	TRBV4-1	TRBJ1-4	TGCGCCAGCAGCCAAGTCCCCAGGGGTGATGAAAAACTGTTTTTT	CASSQVPRGDEKLFF
NA	NA	TRBV7-9	TRBJ1-1	TGTGCCAGCAGCTTAGCTAAGGGGACTGAAGCTTTCTTT	CASSLAKGTEAFF
NA	many	TRBV7-9	TRBJ1-6	TGTGCCAGCAGCTTAGGCCAGGATAATTCACCCCTCCACTTT	CASSLGQDNSPLHF
NA	many	TRBV12-3/TRBV12-4	TRBJ2-2	TGTGCCAGCAGTTTTAAAGGGCCGGGCCCACGACTCACCGGGGAGCTGTTTTTT	CASSFKGPGPRLTGELFF
NA	few	TRBV4-1	TRBJ2-2	TGCGCCAGCAGCCAAGATGGGCAGCCCTTTTACCGGGAGCTGTTTTTT	CASSQDGQPFYRELFF
NA	NA	TRBV29-1	TRBJ2-2	TGCAGCGTAATGGAGGACCCCGGGGAGCTGTTTTTT	CSVMEDPGELFF
TRBD2	many	TRBV10-3	TRBJ2-3	TGTGCCTCGGGGGGGACAGATACGCAGTATTTT	CASGGTDTQYF
NA	few	TRBV2	TRBJ1-6	TGTGCCAGCACCCGGACCGACAGACCCCTCCACTTT	CASTRTDRPLHF
NA	NA	TRBV11-2	TRBJ2-2	TGTGCCAGCAGCTCCCCGGGACGGAAGACCTACACCGGGGAGCTGTTTTTT	CASSSPGRKTYTGELFF
TRBD1	NA	TRBV9	TRBJ2-3	TGTGCCAGCAGCGCTGGGACAGTCACAGATACGCAGTATTTT	CASSAGTVTDTQYF
TRBD1	once	TRBV4-2	TRBJ1-5	TGTGCCAGCAGCCTCCAAACAGGGGAAAATCAGCCCCAGCATTTT	CASSLQTGENQPQHF
TRBD2	NA	TRBV7-8	TRBJ2-1	TGTGCCAGCAGCTTAGCTCGTAGGCTAGCGGGCTCCTACAATGAGCAGTTCTTC	CASSLARRLAGSYNEQFF
TRBD2	NA	TRBV12-3/TRBV12-4	TRBJ2-1	TGTGCCAGCAGTTGGGGTAGCGGGAGCTACAATGAGCAGTTCTTC	CASSWGSGSYNEQFF
TRBD1	many	TRBV15	TRBJ1-1	TGTGCCACCAGCAGCGTGAACAGGGGAAAAGCTTTCTTT	CATSSVNRGKAFF
NA	NA	TRBV5-1	TRBJ2-1	TGCGCCAGCAGCTTGGTTGGGGAAGCCTACAATGAGCAGTTCTTC	CASSLVGEAYNEQFF
TRBD1	once	TRBV6-1	TRBJ2-2	TGTGCCAGCAGCCGCACAGGGGACAACACCGGTGAGCTGTTTTTT	CASSRTGDNTGELFF
NA	few	TRBV20-1	TRBJ2-3	TGCAGTGCTAGGGGGGGGGCCCCTAGCACAGATACGCAGTATTTT	CSARGGAPSTDTQYF
NA	NA	TRBV25-1	TRBJ1-1	TGTGCCAGCAGTGAATGGTGCGGGACACTAGAAGACGAAGCTTTCTTT	CASSEWCGTLEDEAFF
NA	NA	TRBV7-2	TRBJ2-1	TGTGCCAGCAGTAAAAGGTTTAATGAGCAGTTCTTC	CASSKRFNEQFF